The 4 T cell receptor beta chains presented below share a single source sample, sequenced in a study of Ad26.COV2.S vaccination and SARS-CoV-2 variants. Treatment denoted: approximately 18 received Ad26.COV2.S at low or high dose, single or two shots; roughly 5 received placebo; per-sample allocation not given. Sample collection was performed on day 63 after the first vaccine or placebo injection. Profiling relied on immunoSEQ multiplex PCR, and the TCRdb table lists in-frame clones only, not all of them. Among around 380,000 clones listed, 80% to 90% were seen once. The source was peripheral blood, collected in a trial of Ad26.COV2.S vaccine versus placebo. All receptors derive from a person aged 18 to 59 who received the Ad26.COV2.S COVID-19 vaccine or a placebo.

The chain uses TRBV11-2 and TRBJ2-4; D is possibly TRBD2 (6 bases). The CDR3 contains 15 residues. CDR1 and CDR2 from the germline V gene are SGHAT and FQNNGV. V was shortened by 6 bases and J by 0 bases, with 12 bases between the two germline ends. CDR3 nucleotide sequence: TGTGCCAGCAGTTCTATGCGGGGAGCCAAAAACATTCAGTACTTC. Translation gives CASSSMRGAKNIQYF.

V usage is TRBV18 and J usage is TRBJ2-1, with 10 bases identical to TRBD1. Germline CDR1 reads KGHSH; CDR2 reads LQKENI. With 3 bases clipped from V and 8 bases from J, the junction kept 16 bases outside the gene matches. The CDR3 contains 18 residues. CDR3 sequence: CASSPKAAGTGDRDEQFF. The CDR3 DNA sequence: TGTGCCAGCTCACCCAAGGCGGCCGGGACAGGGGATCGAGATGAGCAGTTCTTC.

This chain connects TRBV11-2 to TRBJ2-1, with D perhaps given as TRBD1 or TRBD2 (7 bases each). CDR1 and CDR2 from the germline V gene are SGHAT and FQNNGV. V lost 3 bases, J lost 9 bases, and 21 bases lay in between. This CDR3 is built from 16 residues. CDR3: CASSLDRTSFASEQFF. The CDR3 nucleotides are TGTGCCAGCAGCTTGGACAGGACTAGTTTTGCGTCTGAGCAGTTCTTC.

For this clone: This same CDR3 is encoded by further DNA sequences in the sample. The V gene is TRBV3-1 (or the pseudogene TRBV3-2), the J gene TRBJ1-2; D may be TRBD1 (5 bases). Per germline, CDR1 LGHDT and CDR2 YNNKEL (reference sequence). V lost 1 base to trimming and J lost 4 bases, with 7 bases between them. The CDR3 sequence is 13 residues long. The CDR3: CASSQVGGYGYTF. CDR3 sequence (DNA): TGTGCCAGCAGCCAAGTGGGGGGCTATGGCTACACCTTC.